The 12 T cell receptor beta chains below all came from one sample that was sequenced in a study of blood T cell repertoires in COVID-19. Using immunoSEQ multiplex PCR, the repertoire was profiled, and TCRdb retains in-frame clones only, with some absent. The table lists tens of thousands of clones, roughly 80% of them singletons, with nearly 25% in the top ten. Material for sequencing was peripheral blood. The receptor source for this set is an elderly man with active or convalescent COVID-19.

V gene TRBV5-4 combines with J gene TRBJ2-7, with D maybe TRBD1 (6 bases). CDR1 is SGHNT, CDR2 YYREEE, per germline (reference sequence). The CDR3 loop spans 16 amino acids. V was cut by 4 bases and J by 1 base, with 18 bases left in between. The CDR3 here is CASSKNRAGESYEQYF. The CDR3 DNA reads TGTGCCAGCAGCAAAAATCGGGCAGGGGAATCCTACGAGCAGTACTTC. The whole variable domain, filled in from reference TRBV5-4 and TRBJ2-7, reads ETGVTQSPTHLIKTRGQQVTLRCSSQSGHNTVSWYQQALGQGPQFIFQYYREEENGRGNFPPRFSGLQFPNYSSELNVNALELDDSALYLCASSKNRAGESYEQYFGPGTRLTVT.

This chain links TRBV7-2 with TRBJ2-1, with D unclear. V was shortened by 3 bases and J by 3 bases, with 18 bases between the two germline ends. In germline, CDR1 is SGHTA, CDR2 FQGNSA. This CDR3 spans 17 amino acids. The CDR3 region has the DNA TGTGCCAGCAGCTTTCAGACTGCCCTTCTCAGCTACAATGAGCAGTTCTTC. This encodes CASSFQTALLSYNEQFF.

This clone was counted only a few times. V and J are TRBV15 and TRBJ1-2; 11 bases match TRBD1. The germline gives CDR1 LNHNV, CDR2 YYDKDF (reference sequence). J was trimmed by 8 bases and V by 3 bases; bases with no gene match: 5. The CDR3 spans 14 residues. Here the CDR3 reads CATSRDRGRIGYTF. CDR3 nucleotides: TGTGCCACCAGCAGGGACAGGGGGCGAATAGGCTACACCTTC.

This clone was counted a few times. The chain is built from TRBV5-4 and TRBJ1-2, with D perhaps TRBD1 (5 bases). Deletions cut 0 bases from V and 4 bases from J, with 13 bases between. This CDR3 has 15 residues. Germline CDR1 reads SGHNT; CDR2 reads YYREEE (reference sequence). The CDR3 loop reads CASSLGGDSFYGYTF. The CDR3 DNA follows: TGTGCCAGCAGCTTGGGAGGTGACAGTTTCTATGGCTACACCTTC.

CDR3 nucleotide sequence: TGCGCCAGCAGTGAGAGGGGCAGGGGGAGCCCTGAAGCTTTCTTT. This codes for CASSERGRGSPEAFF. V usage is TRBV10-1 and J usage is TRBJ1-1; the match to TRBD1 covers 7 bases. The V gene's germline CDR1 is WNHNN and CDR2 SYGVQD (reference sequence). This CDR3 comprises 15 residues. The junction had 9 bases not matched to a gene; V was cut back by 2 bases and J by 6 bases.

The chain links TRBV28 to TRBJ2-1; D possibly corresponds to TRBD2 (5 bases). This CDR3 region has 11 residues. CDR1 and CDR2 (germline): MDHEN, SYDVKM. The V end was cut by 5 bases, the J end by 13 bases, with 12 bases between. The chain's CDR3 is CASSLGLTQFF. The DNA of the CDR3 is TGTGCCAGCAGTCTCGGACTGACCCAGTTCTTC.

The V call is TRBV19, the J call TRBJ1-5; possibly TRBD1 for D (5 bases). The CDR3 loop spans 15 amino acids. Germline-derived CDR1 and CDR2 are LNHDA and SQIVND (reference sequence). V was cut by 4 bases and J by 2 bases, with 12 bases left in between. CDR3 residues: CASSTRQGGNQPQHF. CDR3 DNA sequence: TGTGCCAGTAGTACGAGGCAGGGCGGCAATCAGCCCCAGCATTTT.

The CDR3 DNA reads TGTGCCAGCAGTTCCAGGGGCCCCGAGGGAGAGACCCAGTACTTC. It is translated as CASSSRGPEGETQYF. V is TRBV6-2 or TRBV6-3 and J is TRBJ2-5; the D gene is possibly TRBD1 (6 bases). The germline gives CDR1 MNHEY, CDR2 SVGEGT. The CDR3 runs 15 residues. V lost 4 bases and J 4 bases, leaving 16 bases between the germline ends.

The V call is TRBV27, the J call TRBJ2-7; 8 nucleotides line up with TRBD2. The CDR3 runs 18 residues. The ends lost 2 bases at V and 2 bases at J; junction bases unmatched: 14. Germline loops: CDR1 MNHEY, CDR2 SMNVEV (reference sequence). The CDR3 loop is CASSLARRGAGAAYEQYF. The DNA of the CDR3 is TGTGCCAGCAGTTTAGCCCGTCGGGGAGCGGGGGCCGCCTACGAGCAGTACTTC.

This clone was counted only a few times. The J gene is TRBJ2-2, the V gene TRBV6-5; possibly TRBD2 for D (5 bases). Deletions cut 0 bases from V and 4 bases from J, with 12 bases between. CDR1 and CDR2 from the germline V gene are MNHEY and SVGAGI. The CDR3 loop spans 16 amino acids. CDR3 coding DNA: TGTGCCAGCAGTTACTCTTGGGAGCCGGGCACCGGGGAGCTGTTTTTT. It specifies CASSYSWEPGTGELFF.

This chain uses TRBV20-1 with TRBJ1-2; TRBD1 might be the D (5 bases). Per the germline V gene, CDR1 is DFQATT and CDR2 is SNEGSKA (reference sequence). The CDR3 length is 16 residues. V lost 3 bases, J lost 3 bases, and 20 bases lay in between. DNA for the CDR3: TGCAGTGCTAGTAGCCCTAGGGGAGGTTCGGACTATGGCTACACCTTC. It is translated as CSASSPRGGSDYGYTF.

This clone was seen once. This chain links TRBV5-6 with TRBJ1-5, with D possibly TRBD1 on 5 matching bases. Germline V lookup: CDR1 SGHDT, CDR2 YYEEEE. This CDR3 has 18 amino acids. Trimming cost V 3 bases and J 0 bases, with 19 bases left between them. CDR3 DNA: TGTGCCAGCAGCTCCTACTTGGGGGGAGTAACTAGCAATCAGCCCCAGCATTTT. Translation gives CASSSYLGGVTSNQPQHF.